This TCR beta chain was sequenced in a study of cytomegalovirus exposure and HLA in healthy donors. Points from the study as a whole: The study listed under 200 cytomegalovirus-associated TCR beta chains.

As concerns this clone: Its antigen remains unidentified.

The CDR3 loop spans 14 amino acids. V was shortened by 0 bases and J by 9 bases, with 13 bases between the two germline ends. Germline lookup yields CDR1 SGHRS and CDR2 YFSETQ. The donors were in the roughly 130-subject validation cohort, distinct from the approximately 670-subject first cohort. Assay: immunoSEQ multiplex PCR; the TCRdb copy retains only in-frame clones and omits some. Seen here are around 150,000 clones, 88% observed once, and the top ten hold about 2.7%. The source material was PBMCs. The sequence was obtained from a man in his late teens or twenties in good health and CMV-seronegative. V usage is TRBV5-1 and J usage is TRBJ2-1, with D tentatively TRBD2 (7 bases). This CDR3 is CASSLEGGQPEQFF. The CDR3 DNA is TGCGCCAGCAGCTTGGAGGGGGGGCAACCTGAGCAGTTCTTC.